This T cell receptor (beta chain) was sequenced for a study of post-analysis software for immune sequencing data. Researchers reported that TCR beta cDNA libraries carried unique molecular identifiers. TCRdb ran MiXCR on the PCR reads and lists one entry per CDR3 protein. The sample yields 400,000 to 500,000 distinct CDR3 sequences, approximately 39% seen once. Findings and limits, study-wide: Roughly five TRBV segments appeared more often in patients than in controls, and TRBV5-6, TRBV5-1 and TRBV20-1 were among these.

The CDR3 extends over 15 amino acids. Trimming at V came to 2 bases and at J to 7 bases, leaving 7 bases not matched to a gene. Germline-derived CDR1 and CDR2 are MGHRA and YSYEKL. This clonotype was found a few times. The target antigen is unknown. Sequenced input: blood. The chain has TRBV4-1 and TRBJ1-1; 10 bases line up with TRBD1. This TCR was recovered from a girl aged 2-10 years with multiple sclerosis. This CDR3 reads CASSQPRDRGVEAFF. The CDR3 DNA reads TGCGCCAGCAGCCAACCCCGGGACAGGGGTGTTGAAGCTTTCTTT.